This T cell receptor beta chain was captured by sequencing in a study of beta chain features in type 1 diabetes (dated by TCRdb to 2017 to 2018). About the investigation overall: No differences in mean age, gender distribution, total cell number or subset yield were found between patients and healthy donors. A total of around 110,000,000 sorted cells were examined across all samples, and RNA yield correlated strongly with the number of cells per subset. Naive and central memory subsets were obtained from all 28 donors, but regulatory and stem cell-like memory subsets were isolated from only 8 patients and roughly 8 healthy donors. The study compared the TCRB repertoires of sorted circulating CD4+ T cell subsets in recently diagnosed type 1 diabetes patients with those in matched healthy donors.

As to this clone: Its binding antigen is unknown. No qualities accompany the bases; no much larger clone lies one base away.

Deletion took 4 bases off V and 2 bases off J, with a span of 9 bases between the germline ends. The CDR3 holds 13 amino acids from the cysteine to the phenylalanine. The sequence is cut down to CDR3 DNA, 39 bases in frame from base 1. CDR1 and CDR2, looked up from the germline V gene, are LGHNA and YNFKEQ. The entire amount of isolated RNA was reverse transcribed using the High Capacity cDNA Reverse Transcription Kit, so the sequenced TCRB transcripts were expressed ones. Deep immunoSEQ sequencing was applied to naive, central memory and regulatory T cell samples, giving an average of roughly 3.5 million total reads per sample. Sorted cells were lysed in RLT buffer and RNA was extracted with DNase-treated RNeasy Micro or Mini kits, depending on cell number. Each cell subset was processed separately to prevent cross-contamination, with patient and healthy donor samples processed together. The immunoSEQ multiplex PCR was used to amplify TCRB sequences from cDNA, generating 87-bp fragments that spanned the CDR3 region. The amplicons were sequenced using the Illumina HiSeq platform. Turning to the authors' computational methods: Synthetic template baselines were used to correct PCR bias computationally, reads within Hamming distance 2 were collapsed together, and singletons that could not be merged were discarded. Reads were aligned against IMGT so that V, D and J genes, CDR3 length and insertions or deletions at six rearrangement sites could be assigned. Clonotype counts were normalized to sorted cell number within each subset before computing true diversity and Gini coefficients with the tcR R package. The overlap coefficient, calculated on TCRB nucleotide sequences, was used to measure repertoire sharing. The immuneACCESS repertoire file appears here via TCRdb, limited to in-frame rearrangements. These files lack a portion of the clones; in checked studies, under half of the deficit traces to unresolved V genes, and the cause of the others is not known. From that table come the V and J calls and clone size; the DNA was used to work out D and trimming. This sample is represented by about 290,000 clones; 7.5% to 9.5% of them were singletons. 1% of the sample lies in the top ten.

From each donor, a single peripheral blood sample of around 0.12 L on average was drawn into heparinised tubes. Naive, central memory, regulatory and stem cell-like memory CD4+ T cells were sorted on a BD FACSAria II using a panel including CD45RO, CCR7, CD25, CD127, CD95 and CD27. All sorted populations exceeded 95% purity. PBMCs were separated immediately by Lymphoprep density gradient centrifugation and were stained directly, without being cultured. Samples were stained and sorted in pairs, with one healthy donor and one patient per experiment, so that batch effects were minimized. General findings and caveats noted by the study authors: Because cDNA rather than genomic DNA was sequenced, highly expressing activated cells could have been over-represented, although no difference in activation and CD3 levels was found between groups. A moderate but significant shortening of TCRB CDR3 length was observed in type 1 diabetes patients in all four CD4+ subsets. Fewer insertions and more nucleotide deletions at VDJ recombination sites were observed in patients with type 1 diabetes, implying thymic rearrangement abnormalities. Shorter templates might be favored by PCR, yet because patient and control samples were amplified and corrected together, any such skew would affect both groups equally. Because small numbers of individuals were included in the HLA sub-analyses, any influence of HLA type on TCRB rearrangement was left unresolved. Naive, central memory and regulatory TCRB repertoires appeared more similar among patients than among healthy donors.

This sequence was found in a young woman in good health. Sequences were obtained from central memory CD4+ T cells from blood. The chain is made from TRBV4-2 and TRBJ2-7; matching of 5 bases hints at TRBD2 as the D gene. CDR3 protein: CASSRRFTYEQYF. Here is the DNA: TGTGCCAGCAGCCGGAGGTTTACCTACGAGCAGTACTTC.